This entry describes one T cell receptor beta chain. The target antigen is unknown. 60 Vbeta and 13 Jbeta primers were used in PCR. Using immunoSEQ multiplex PCR, the repertoire was profiled, and TCRdb retains in-frame clones only, with some absent. The sample has roughly 120,000 clones, approximately 78% seen once. The sample comes from a study of cytomegalovirus exposure and HLA in healthy donors. Study information: Earlier findings included 117 million unique TCR beta sequences obtained from 150 million to 200 million T cells. In terms of ancestry, the Caucasian-associated cluster contained about 81% of the roughly 400 genotyped donors. Points from the study as a whole: Some public TCRs appeared in many individuals, while most sequences were rare. In a later analysis, TCR association rates varied by HLA locus: DRB1 most, HLA-C fewest.

The V end was cut by 4 bases, the J end by 8 bases, with 11 bases between. Germline V gives CDR1 GTSNPN, CDR2 SVGIG (reference sequence). There are 12 residues in the CDR3. The TCR comes from a woman aged 25 to 45 in good health and CMV-seronegative. The genes are TRBV30 and TRBJ1-4; D gene ambiguous. Sequences were obtained from PBMCs. DNA of the CDR3: TGTGCCTGGAATAGAGGAGAGGAAAAACTGTTTTTT. Translated, it gives CAWNRGEEKLFF.